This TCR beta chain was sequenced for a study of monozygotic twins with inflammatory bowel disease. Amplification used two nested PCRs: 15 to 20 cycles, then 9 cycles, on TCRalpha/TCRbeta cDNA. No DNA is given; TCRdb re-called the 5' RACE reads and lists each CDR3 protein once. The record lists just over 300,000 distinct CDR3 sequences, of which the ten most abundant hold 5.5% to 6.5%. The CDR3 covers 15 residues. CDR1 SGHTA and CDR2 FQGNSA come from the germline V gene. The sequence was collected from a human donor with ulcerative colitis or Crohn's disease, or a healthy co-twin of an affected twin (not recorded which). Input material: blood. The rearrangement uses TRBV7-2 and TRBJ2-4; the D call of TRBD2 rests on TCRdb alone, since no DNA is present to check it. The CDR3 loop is CASSGGRGTKNIQYF.